This passage covers 20 T cell receptor beta chains from one sample sequenced in a study of shared clonotypes between healthy human individuals (TCRdb year 2020). The method was the immunoSEQ multiplex PCR assay. The source is immuneACCESS, and TCRdb retained only in-frame sequences with V and J called. Part of the clones is not carried over; for the studies checked, unresolved V genes explain less than half of this, and the remainder is unexplained. The sample yields roughly 700,000 clones; 74% were counted once. The top ten clones comprise 1.5% to 2% of the sample. Material: memory CD4+ T cells sorted from blood. The cell subset or site label, read with the paper, signifies: CD45RA-negative fraction. These receptors were collected from a woman aged 25-40 years in good health.

The chain is built from TRBV30 and TRBJ2-3; tentatively, D is TRBD1 (5 bases). From germline, CDR1 is GTSNPN and CDR2 SVGIG (reference sequence). The CDR3 contains 15 residues. V was shortened by 3 bases and J by 3 bases, with 16 bases between the two germline ends. For the CDR3, the DNA is TGTGCCTGGAGCCTCTTCGCAGGGATTACAGATACGCAGTATTTT. This codes for CAWSLFAGITDTQYF.

The V and J genes are TRBV5-1 and TRBJ1-1; D uncertain. The length of the CDR3 is 16 residues. Trimming took 4 bases from V and 0 from J, leaving 16 bases between them. The germline gives CDR1 SGHRS, CDR2 YFSETQ. Here the CDR3 DNA reads TGCGCCAGCAGCCCGGGAGGAGGTCAGTTGAACACTGAAGCTTTCTTT. This sequence encodes CASSPGGGQLNTEAFF.

V usage is TRBV7-9 and J usage is TRBJ1-2, with 7 bases matching TRBD1. This CDR3 comprises 17 residues. Per the germline V gene, CDR1 is SEHNR and CDR2 is FQNEAQ (reference sequence). V trimming: 5 bases; J trimming: 6 bases; junction bases outside the gene matches: 18. The DNA for the CDR3 is TGTGCCAGCAGCGCACAAGGCCGGGACAGACTCGGGGATGGCTACACCTTC. This encodes CASSAQGRDRLGDGYTF. Together with reference TRBV7-9 and TRBJ1-2, the CDR3 gives the full variable domain: DTGVSQNPRHKITKRGQNVTFRCDPISEHNRLYWYRQTLGQGPEFLTYFQNEAQLEKSRLLSDRFSAERPKGSFSTLEIQRTEQGDSAMYLCASSAQGRDRLGDGYTFGSGTRLTVV.

CDR3: CASSYRGGEKLFF. The CDR3 coding sequence is TGTGCCAGCAGTTACAGGGGTGGAGAAAAACTGTTTTTT. The chain uses TRBV2 and TRBJ1-4; the match to TRBD1 covers 7 bases. The CDR3 length is 13 residues. Per the germline V gene, CDR1 is SNHLY and CDR2 is FYNNEI. Germline trimming cut 5 bases from V and 8 bases from J; bases unmatched to any gene: 5.

The rearrangement joins TRBV19 to TRBJ1-3; tentatively, D is TRBD1 (5 bases). The CDR3 has 15 residues. Between the trimmed V and J ends, which lost 7 bases and 0 bases, there was a span of 13 bases. The germline CDR1 and CDR2 sequences are LNHDA and SQIVND (reference sequence). CDR3 sequence reads: CASTPQTDSGNTIYF. In nucleotides, the CDR3 is TGTGCCAGTACCCCACAGACAGACTCTGGAAACACCATATATTTT. The entire variable domain, with the rest obtained from reference TRBV19 and TRBJ1-3, is as follows: DGGITQSPKYLFRKEGQNVTLSCEQNLNHDAMYWYRQDPGQGLRLIYYSQIVNDFQKGDIAEGYSVSREKKESFPLTVTSAQKNPTAFYLCASTPQTDSGNTIYFGEGSWLTVV.

V gene TRBV30 combines with J gene TRBJ2-7; TRBD1 agrees at 7 bases. There are 13 residues in the CDR3. Losses at the gene ends were 8 bases for V and 4 bases for J; bases not matched to a gene: 11. CDR1 and CDR2 from the germline V gene are GTSNPN and SVGIG (reference sequence). The CDR3 loop reads CATDRDPPYEQYF. DNA of the CDR3: TGTGCCACAGACAGGGACCCCCCTTACGAGCAGTACTTC.

Points on this clone: The sample carries other DNA sequences with the same CDR3. V gene TRBV5-4 combines with J gene TRBJ2-1, with TRBD2 matching over 10 bases. V dropped 0 bases and J dropped 2; count of bases not matched to a gene: 2. CDR3 size: 16 residues. Looked up from germline, CDR1 is SGHNT and CDR2 is YYREEE (reference sequence). CDR3 residues: CASSLGTSGAYNEQFF. The CDR3, as DNA: TGTGCCAGCAGCTTGGGGACTAGCGGAGCCTACAATGAGCAGTTCTTC.

The rearrangement uses TRBV11-2 and TRBJ2-7; 8 nucleotides align to TRBD1. After removal of 1 base from V and 4 bases from J, the junction contained 3 bases not matched to a gene. The V gene's germline CDR1 is SGHAT and CDR2 FQNNGV. The CDR3 extends over 14 amino acids. In DNA form, the CDR3 reads TGTGCCAGCAGCTTAGGGAGACAGGGGTACGAGCAGTACTTC. Amino acid sequence: CASSLGRQGYEQYF. The entire variable domain, with the rest obtained from reference TRBV11-2 and TRBJ2-7, is as follows: EAGVAQSPRYKIIEKRQSVAFWCNPISGHATLYWYQQILGQGPKLLIQFQNNGVVDDSQLPKDRFSAERLKGVDSTLKIQPAKLEDSAVYLCASSLGRQGYEQYFGPGTRLTVT.

The chain is built from TRBV28 and TRBJ1-5; a weak D match, TRBD1 (5 bases). Germline V CDR1 and CDR2: MDHEN, SYDVKM. V was clipped by 3 bases and J by 4 bases, with 13 bases between them. The CDR3 has 15 amino acids. This CDR3 is CASSFSGTHNQPQHF. CDR3 bases: TGTGCCAGCAGTTTTTCCGGGACCCATAATCAGCCCCAGCATTTT.

The chain recombines TRBV6-5 with TRBJ1-1; TRBD1 might be the D (5 bases). The CDR3 totals 12 residues. Looked up from germline, CDR1 is MNHEY and CDR2 is SVGAGI. V lost 6 bases to trimming and J lost 6 bases, with 11 bases between them. CDR3 coding DNA: TGTGCCAGCAGCCGACCGGGGCCTGAAGCTTTCTTT. Amino acids: CASSRPGPEAFF.

This clone was detected a few times. The sample has other DNA sequences that encode this CDR3 too. The chain employs TRBV7-9 and TRBJ2-3; 9 bases map to TRBD1. Germline CDR1 is SEHNR and CDR2 is FQNEAQ (reference sequence). V shed 5 bases and J 4 bases; nucleotides not matched to a gene: 4. The CDR3 runs 14 residues. CDR3 nucleotide sequence: TGTGCCAGCAGCCTGACAGGGGGGGCAGATACGCAGTATTTT. Its translation: CASSLTGGADTQYF.

Concerning this clone: The junction does not match germline at one end; this may be a read error. The chain recombines TRBV6-6 with TRBJ2-5, with TRBD2 matching 7 bases. CDR1 is MNHNY and CDR2 is SVGAGI in the germline V gene (reference sequence). CDR3 size: 12 residues. For the CDR3, the DNA is TGTGCCAGCAGTTTCATCGCCGGGACTACCCACTTC. As protein: CASSFIAGTTHF.

About this clone itself: One junction end disagrees with the germline gene, perhaps due to a read error. The chain combines TRBV10-3 with TRBJ2-5, with 7 bases matching TRBD1. The CDR3 covers 15 residues. Per germline, CDR1 ENHRY and CDR2 SYGVKD. The CDR3 bases are TGTGCCACCAGTTTGGGTCCAGGGGGTCAAGAGACCCAGTACTTC. Its translation is CATSLGPGGQETQYF.

The chain recombines TRBV9 with TRBJ2-5; 9 bases fit TRBD2. Per germline, CDR1 SGDLS and CDR2 YYNGEE. V shed 4 bases and J 1 base; nucleotides not matched to a gene: 5. The CDR3 sequence is 15 residues long. CDR3 loop: CASSPSGNRQETQYF. The CDR3 nucleotides are TGTGCCAGCAGCCCTAGCGGGAACCGCCAAGAGACCCAGTACTTC.

V usage is TRBV4-1 and J usage is TRBJ1-1; maybe TRBD1 (6 bases). The CDR3 consists of 19 residues. V was pared by 0 bases and J by 0 bases, with 20 bases between. CDR1 is MGHRA and CDR2 is YSYEKL in the germline V gene. The CDR3 nucleotides read TGCGCCAGCAGCCAAGACCGTACCTTCCCTGGACAGATGAACACTGAAGCTTTCTTT. Protein product: CASSQDRTFPGQMNTEAFF.

The chain has TRBV19 and TRBJ2-6, with TRBD2 as a possible D gene (5 bases). Germline CDR1 is LNHDA and CDR2 is SQIVND (reference sequence). The CDR3 covers 14 residues. The V end lost 4 bases, the J end lost 3 bases, and 7 bases lay between the germline ends. The CDR3 bases are TGTGCCAGTAGTACCGGGGATGGGGCCAACGTCCTGACTTTC. It is translated as CASSTGDGANVLTF.

This chain joins TRBV10-3 and TRBJ2-5, with D possibly matching TRBD2 (5 bases). The CDR3 totals 11 residues. V gave up 4 bases and J gave up 5 bases, with 5 bases separating them. Looked up from germline, CDR1 is ENHRY and CDR2 is SYGVKD. CDR3 protein: CAISAGETQYF. The CDR3 nucleotides are TGTGCCATCAGTGCGGGGGAGACCCAGTACTTC.

The rearrangement joins TRBV19 to TRBJ2-7, with a tentative D call TRBD1 (6 bases). Trimming pared 6 bases from V and 5 bases from J, leaving 20 bases between. Germline V CDR1 and CDR2: LNHDA, SQIVND (reference sequence). This CDR3 is built from 15 residues. The CDR3 DNA follows: TGTGCCAGTAGCAAAATGCAGGGGCTCGGCGACGAGCAGTACTTC. Its translation is CASSKMQGLGDEQYF.

The V call is TRBV7-2, the J call TRBJ1-5; D ambiguous. Looked up from germline, CDR1 is SGHTA and CDR2 is FQGNSA. The CDR3 covers 14 residues. Trimming shortened V by 5 bases and J by 4 bases, and 12 bases separated the two germline ends. CDR3 nucleotide sequence: TGTGCCAGCAGCCATTTGGGAGGAAATCAGCCCCAGCATTTT. It translates to CASSHLGGNQPQHF.

In its sample, this clone was seen a few times. V and J are TRBV14 and TRBJ2-3; D remains ambiguous. CDR1 and CDR2 (germline): SGHDN, FVKESK. V was shortened by 4 bases and J by 6 bases, with 14 bases between the two germline ends. This CDR3 has 14 amino acids. This CDR3 is CASSPLQLVDTQYF. CDR3 in DNA: TGTGCCAGCAGCCCGCTTCAATTAGTGGATACGCAGTATTTT.